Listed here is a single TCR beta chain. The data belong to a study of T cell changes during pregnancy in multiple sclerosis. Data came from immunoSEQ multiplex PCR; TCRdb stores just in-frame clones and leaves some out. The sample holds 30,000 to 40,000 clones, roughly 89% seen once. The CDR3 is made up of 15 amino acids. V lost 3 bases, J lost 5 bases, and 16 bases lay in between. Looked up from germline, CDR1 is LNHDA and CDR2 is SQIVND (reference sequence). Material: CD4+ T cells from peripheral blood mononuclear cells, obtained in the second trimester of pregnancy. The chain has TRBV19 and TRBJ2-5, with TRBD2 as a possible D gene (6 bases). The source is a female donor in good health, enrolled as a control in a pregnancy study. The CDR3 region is CASSMNKAGTETQYF. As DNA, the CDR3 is TGTGCCAGTAGTATGAACAAGGCGGGGACTGAGACCCAGTACTTC.